The 30 T cell receptor beta chains listed next were all sequenced from one sample in a study of shared clonotypes between healthy human individuals. The data were produced by immunoSEQ multiplex PCR, yet TCRdb's version contains in-frame clones alone and is incomplete. The profile shows about 820,000 clones, about 92% of them singletons. CD45RO-negative, CCR7-positively selected cells formed the naive CD8 fraction, excluding terminally differentiated effector memory CD45RA+ cells. The sample was naive CD8+ T cells sorted from blood. Source of these receptors: a man aged 30 to 45 in good health.

The V gene is TRBV27, the J gene TRBJ2-2, with a tentative D call TRBD1 (6 bases). Germline V lookup: CDR1 MNHEY, CDR2 SMNVEV (reference sequence). This CDR3 comprises 15 residues. V lost 6 bases to trimming and J lost 4 bases, with 15 bases between them. As DNA, the CDR3 is TGTGCCAGCAGCTTCGGGACATTGGGCACCGGGGAGCTGTTTTTT. It yields the protein CASSFGTLGTGELFF.

The gene calls are TRBV6-5 and TRBJ2-7; D gene uncertain. The ends were cut back, 6 bases at V and 4 bases at J, with 13 bases in the middle. This CDR3 contains 13 residues. Germline CDR1 and CDR2: MNHEY and SVGAGI. The CDR3 loop is CASSPLFGYEQYF. The CDR3 DNA follows: TGTGCCAGCAGCCCCCTTTTTGGTTACGAGCAGTACTTC.

V usage is TRBV10-3 and J usage is TRBJ2-1; the match to TRBD2 covers 9 bases. The germline CDR1 and CDR2 sequences are ENHRY and SYGVKD. J was trimmed by 4 bases and V by 3 bases; bases with no gene match: 7. The CDR3 loop spans 16 amino acids. As DNA, the CDR3 is TGTGCCATCAGTGATGGGGGGCTAGCGGGATACAATGAGCAGTTCTTC. This encodes CAISDGGLAGYNEQFF.

This sequence joins TRBV18 and TRBJ2-6, with unresolved D. V was clipped by 6 bases and J by 0 bases, with 6 bases between them. Germline CDR1 reads KGHSH; CDR2 reads LQKENI. CDR3 length: 14 residues. CDR3 residues: CASSQFSGANVLTF. Written as DNA, the CDR3 is TGTGCCAGCTCGCAGTTCTCTGGGGCCAACGTCCTGACTTTC.

This clone was counted a few times. The chain couples TRBV25-1 to TRBJ2-5; D is perhaps TRBD2 (6 bases). The germline V and J ends were trimmed by 1 base and 5 bases, with 14 bases remaining between them. Per the germline V gene, CDR1 is MGHDK and CDR2 is SYGVNS. The CDR3 length is 15 residues. CDR3 sequence: CASSESGEDGETQYF. The CDR3 DNA follows: TGTGCCAGCAGTGAATCGGGGGAGGACGGGGAGACCCAGTACTTC.

V and J are TRBV6-5 and TRBJ2-2; D perhaps matches TRBD1 (5 bases). V was shortened by 2 bases and J by 7 bases, with 11 bases between the two germline ends. Germline V gives CDR1 MNHEY, CDR2 SVGAGI. The CDR3 consists of 14 residues. CDR3: CASSYRGDFGELFF. The DNA for the CDR3 is TGTGCCAGCAGTTACAGGGGTGACTTCGGGGAGCTGTTTTTT.

CDR3 protein: CASSLTGGLTDTQYF. In DNA form, the CDR3 reads TGCGCCAGCAGCTTGACAGGGGGATTGACAGATACGCAGTATTTT. The V gene is TRBV5-1, the J gene TRBJ2-3; TRBD1 agrees at 8 bases. Germline trimming cut 1 base from V and 3 bases from J; bases unmatched to any gene: 4. The CDR3 has 15 amino acids. The germline CDR1 and CDR2 sequences are SGHRS and YFSETQ.

This clone appeared a few times. This rearrangement joins TRBV28 to TRBJ1-2; perhaps TRBD1 as D (5 bases). Germline V gene sequence: CDR1 MDHEN, CDR2 SYDVKM. The CDR3 sequence is 13 residues long. Trimming stripped 8 bases from V and 7 bases from J, with 17 bases between. The CDR3 sequence: CASWGGRKGGYTF. The CDR3 region has the DNA TGTGCCAGCTGGGGCGGTAGAAAGGGTGGCTACACCTTC.

The J gene is TRBJ1-2, the V gene TRBV28; D unclear. Trimming shortened V by 2 bases and J by 2 bases, and 6 bases separated the two germline ends. The germline V gene encodes CDR1 MDHEN and CDR2 SYDVKM. This CDR3 is built from 13 residues. CDR3 protein: CASSLTVNYGYTF. Written as DNA, the CDR3 is TGTGCCAGCAGTTTAACAGTGAACTATGGCTACACCTTC.

The CDR3 reads CASSPGGLDYEQYF. CDR3 coding DNA: TGTGCCAGCAGCCCGGGAGGGCTTGATTACGAGCAGTACTTC. The J gene is TRBJ2-7, the V gene TRBV9, with 8 positions matching TRBD2. The CDR3 loop spans 14 amino acids. The V and J ends lost 4 bases and 4 bases, in that order; junction bases with no gene match: 7. Per the germline V gene, CDR1 is SGDLS and CDR2 is YYNGEE. The full variable domain, in which reference TRBV9 and TRBJ2-7 provide the parts outside the CDR3, is DSGVTQTPKHLITATGQRVTLRCSPRSGDLSVYWYQQSLDQGLQFLIQYYNGEERAKGNILERFSAQQFPDLHSELNLSSLELGDSALYFCASSPGGLDYEQYFGPGTRLTVT.

J is TRBJ2-3 and V is TRBV28; 8 positions match TRBD1. CDR1 is MDHEN and CDR2 is SYDVKM in the germline V gene. The length of the CDR3 is 15 residues. V trimming: 4 bases; J trimming: 6 bases; junction bases outside the gene matches: 9. DNA of the CDR3: TGTGCCAGCAGTTGGCCAGGGGGCGAGGGGGATACGCAGTATTTT. Amino acids: CASSWPGGEGDTQYF. The variable domain in full, with the rest retrieved from reference TRBV28 and TRBJ2-3, is DVKVTQSSRYLVKRTGEKVFLECVQDMDHENMFWYRQDPGLGLRLIYFSYDVKMKEKGDIPEGYSVSREKKERFSLILESASTNQTSMYLCASSWPGGEGDTQYFGPGTRLTVL.

The chain combines TRBV6-5 with TRBJ2-3; 7 nucleotides align to TRBD2. CDR1 is MNHEY and CDR2 is SVGAGI in the germline V gene. The CDR3 is made up of 13 amino acids. Unmatched junction bases numbered 7, after V lost 11 bases and J lost 2 bases. CDR3 nucleotide sequence: TGTGCCGTTACTAGCGAGCTCACAGATACGCAGTATTTT. Translating it yields CAVTSELTDTQYF.

The V call is TRBV2, the J call TRBJ2-1, with D hard to call. CDR1 and CDR2 from the germline V gene are SNHLY and FYNNEI. V lost 5 bases and J 5 bases, leaving 10 bases between the germline ends. CDR3 size: 13 residues. This CDR3 is CASSWETDNEQFF. DNA for the CDR3: TGTGCCAGCAGTTGGGAAACGGACAATGAGCAGTTCTTC.

The chain has TRBV7-9 and TRBJ2-1, with TRBD2 matching 9 bases. The CDR3 contains 19 residues. Per the germline V gene, CDR1 is SEHNR and CDR2 is FQNEAQ (reference sequence). Trimming took 1 base from V and 4 from J; bases not matched to a gene: 14. Here the CDR3 DNA reads TGTGCCAGCAGCTTAGATACATTGGCGCGGGAGGGGCAGTACAATGAGCAGTTCTTC. It codes for CASSLDTLAREGQYNEQFF.

This clone was seen only once. CDR3 nucleotides: TGCGCCAGCAGCCAAGATTTGGACAAGCAGTACTTC. It is translated as CASSQDLDKQYF. The chain combines TRBV4-1 with TRBJ2-7, with a tentative D call TRBD1 (5 bases). The germline V gene encodes CDR1 MGHRA and CDR2 YSYEKL. The CDR3 has 12 residues. Trimming stripped 0 bases from V and 8 bases from J, with 8 bases between.

This chain uses TRBV7-9 with TRBJ1-4, with D tentatively TRBD1 (5 bases). There are 17 residues in the CDR3. The germline V gene has CDR1 SEHNR and CDR2 FQNEAQ (reference sequence). V dropped 5 bases and J dropped 6 bases, with 22 bases sitting between them. This CDR3 reads CASSRDRPIPHDEKLFF. In nucleotides, the CDR3 is TGTGCCAGCAGCCGGGACCGCCCAATTCCCCATGATGAAAAACTGTTTTTT. Looking up the rest from reference TRBV7-9 and TRBJ1-4 gives the full variable domain: DTGVSQNPRHKITKRGQNVTFRCDPISEHNRLYWYRQTLGQGPEFLTYFQNEAQLEKSRLLSDRFSAERPKGSFSTLEIQRTEQGDSAMYLCASSRDRPIPHDEKLFFGSGTQLSVL.

The genes are TRBV11-1 and TRBJ2-7; D is perhaps TRBD1 (5 bases). Germline CDR1 SGHAT, CDR2 FQDESV (reference sequence). CDR3 length: 13 amino acids. Trimming stripped 4 bases from V and 4 bases from J, with 11 bases between. The CDR3 sequence: CASSSRDSYEQYF. DNA for the CDR3: TGTGCCAGCAGCTCCCGAGACAGTTACGAGCAGTACTTC.

V and J are TRBV6-5 and TRBJ2-1; 8 bases align to TRBD1. With V trimmed by 6 bases and J by 8 bases, 3 bases remained unmatched. There are 12 residues in the CDR3. The germline gives CDR1 MNHEY, CDR2 SVGAGI. CDR3 coding DNA: TGTGCCAGCAGCTCGACAGGGGATGAGCAGTTCTTC. Amino acids: CASSSTGDEQFF.

The chain joins TRBV7-6 to TRBJ2-5; 8 bases map to TRBD2. Germline CDR1 reads SGHVS; CDR2 reads FNYEAQ. This CDR3 spans 15 amino acids. V dropped 8 bases and J dropped 5; count of bases not matched to a gene: 13. CDR3 region: CASSLEAGVGETQYF. The DNA for the CDR3 is TGTGCCAGCTCCCTCGAAGCGGGAGTCGGTGAGACCCAGTACTTC. The full variable domain, its missing parts supplied by reference TRBV7-6 and TRBJ2-5, is GAGVSQSPRYKVTKRGQDVALRCDPISGHVSLYWYRQALGQGPEFLTYFNYEAQQDKSGLPNDRFSAERPEGSISTLTIQRTEQRDSAMYRCASSLEAGVGETQYFGPGTRLLVL.

The rearrangement links TRBV6-6 to TRBJ1-3, with D hard to call. From germline, CDR1 is MNHNY and CDR2 SVGAGI (reference sequence). The germline V and J ends were trimmed by 5 bases and 0 bases, with 14 bases remaining between them. The CDR3 spans 16 residues. In DNA form, the CDR3 reads TGTGCCAGCAGTGGAAGTCCCAGCATCTCTGGAAACACCATATATTTT. This sequence encodes CASSGSPSISGNTIYF.

The V call is TRBV11-2, the J call TRBJ1-1; D gene uncertain. There are 15 residues in the CDR3. V was shortened by 0 bases and J by 0 bases, with 8 bases between the two germline ends. Germline V lookup: CDR1 SGHAT, CDR2 FQNNGV. This chain's CDR3 is CASSLDAALNTEAFF. The CDR3 bases are TGTGCCAGCAGCTTAGATGCGGCGTTGAACACTGAAGCTTTCTTT.

The chain carries TRBV7-9 and TRBJ2-7; D is possibly TRBD1 (5 bases). Germline CDR1 reads SEHNR; CDR2 reads FQNEAQ (reference sequence). The V gene lost 5 bases and the J gene lost 4 bases, with 21 bases spanning the gap. The CDR3 consists of 16 residues. CDR3 DNA: TGTGCCAGCAGCCCCGACCAAGGGGTGGCAGCTTACGAGCAGTACTTC. It encodes CASSPDQGVAAYEQYF.

With respect to this clone: One end of the junction fails to match germline, which may point to a read error. The chain employs TRBV7-7 and TRBJ2-3; 9 bases map to TRBD2. The CDR3 covers 14 residues. Germline V gives CDR1 SSHAT, CDR2 FNYEAQ (reference sequence). The CDR3 sequence: CASSLAGTTDTQYF. The CDR3 DNA reads as TGTGCTAGCAGCCTAGCGGGAACCACAGATACGCAGTATTTT. Complete variable domain (other parts from reference TRBV7-7 and TRBJ2-3): GAGVSQSPRYKVTKRGQDVTLRCDPISSHATLYWYQQALGQGPEFLTYFNYEAQPDKSGLPSDRFSAERPEGSISTLTIQRTEQRDSAMYRCASSLAGTTDTQYFGPGTRLTVL.

The J gene is TRBJ2-1, the V gene TRBV29-1; 11 nucleotides line up with TRBD2. V trimming: 2 bases; J trimming: 4 bases; junction bases outside the gene matches: 7. The germline V gene encodes CDR1 SQVTM and CDR2 ANQGSEA. There are 16 residues in the CDR3. CDR3 bases: TGCAGCGTTGAAAATAGCGGGAGGGGGCTTTACAATGAGCAGTTCTTC. Its translation: CSVENSGRGLYNEQFF.

This clone showed up just a few times. The chain recombines TRBV28 with TRBJ1-5; 8 bases map to TRBD1. Trimming at V came to 4 bases and at J to 1 base, leaving 6 bases not matched to a gene. The germline gives CDR1 MDHEN, CDR2 SYDVKM. The CDR3 totals 16 residues. The CDR3: CASSSRQGRSNQPQHF. DNA for the CDR3: TGTGCCAGCAGTTCAAGACAGGGGCGAAGCAATCAGCCCCAGCATTTT.

V usage is TRBV9 and J usage is TRBJ2-2; 12 nucleotides agree with TRBD2. Losses at the gene ends were 0 bases for V and 4 bases for J; bases not matched to a gene: 4. This CDR3 spans 17 amino acids. CDR1 is SGDLS, CDR2 YYNGEE, per germline. The CDR3 region is CASSVEGLAGSTGELFF. The CDR3 bases are TGTGCCAGCAGCGTAGAGGGACTAGCGGGCAGCACCGGGGAGCTGTTTTTT.

The chain is built from TRBV27 and TRBJ2-6; D unresolved. The CDR3 extends over 15 amino acids. Germline assignment: CDR1 MNHEY and CDR2 SMNVEV (reference sequence). V lost 5 bases to trimming and J lost 0 bases, with 8 bases between them. The CDR3 nucleotides read TGTGCCAGCAGTCCCTACCCCTCTGGGGCCAACGTCCTGACTTTC. This gives the protein CASSPYPSGANVLTF.

This clone appeared once. This chain uses TRBV10-2 with TRBJ2-1; 8 bases align to TRBD2. This CDR3 has 15 residues. V was pared by 2 bases and J by 4 bases, with 4 bases of the junction left unmatched. Germline CDR1 WSHSY, CDR2 SAAADI. CDR3 region: CASSEIAGTYNEQFF. The CDR3 DNA reads TGCGCCAGCAGTGAGATAGCGGGAACTTACAATGAGCAGTTCTTC.

This chain uses TRBV4-1 with TRBJ2-3; the D gene is possibly TRBD1 (5 bases). This CDR3 spans 14 amino acids. Per the germline V gene, CDR1 is MGHRA and CDR2 is YSYEKL. With 7 bases removed from V and 2 bases from J, the gap between germline ends came to 13 bases. This CDR3 is CASTHRSATDTQYF. The CDR3 DNA reads TGCGCCAGCACTCACAGGTCAGCCACAGATACGCAGTATTTT.

The rearrangement uses TRBV4-3 and TRBJ1-1; D is unresolved. CDR1 is LGHNA and CDR2 is YSLEER in the germline V gene. Trimming took 0 bases from V and 0 from J, leaving 2 bases between them. This CDR3 contains 13 residues. This CDR3 is CASSQDMNTEAFF. The CDR3 DNA follows: TGCGCCAGCAGCCAAGATATGAACACTGAAGCTTTCTTT.